This T cell receptor (beta chain) is from a study of PD-1 blockade in classical Hodgkin lymphoma. The CDR3 runs 14 residues. J lost 7 bases, V lost 2 bases, and 5 bases had no gene match. The germline CDR1 and CDR2 sequences are SGHRS and YFSETQ. Using immunoSEQ multiplex PCR, the repertoire was profiled, and TCRdb retains in-frame clones only, with some absent. The repertoire includes around 7,500 clones, approximately 80% of them detected once, and approximately 35% sits in the top ten. With no exception, relapse followed autologous stem cell transplantation in all patients, and brentuximab vedotin exposure varied.

The sequence was obtained from a human donor with classical Hodgkin lymphoma. Sample: peripheral blood mononuclear cells (PBMCs), taken before the second cycle of nivolumab. The V gene is TRBV5-1, the J gene TRBJ1-4; 7 bases match TRBD1. CDR3 amino acids: CASSLLQGSEKLFF. CDR3 sequence (DNA): TGCGCCAGCAGCTTATTACAGGGGAGTGAAAAACTGTTTTTT. Variable domain in full (rest from reference TRBV5-1 and TRBJ1-4): KAGVTQTPRYLIKTRGQQVTLSCSPISGHRSVSWYQQTPGQGLQFLFEYFSETQRNKGNFPGRFSGRQFSNSRSEMNVSTLELGDSALYLCASSLLQGSEKLFFGSGTQLSVL.